The 14 T cell receptor beta chains in this list originate from one sample, sequenced in a study of blood T cell repertoires in COVID-19. Sequenced by immunoSEQ multiplex PCR; TCRdb stores in-frame clones only, minus some. The data contain under 95,000 clones, approximately 91% of them seen just once; the ten biggest clones take up roughly 2.6%. Sequencing input: peripheral blood. The receptors were gathered from a man aged 50 to 59 with COVID-19, enrolled during active disease.

V usage is TRBV11-2 and J usage is TRBJ1-4; 8 nucleotides line up with TRBD1. The germline V gene has CDR1 SGHAT and CDR2 FQNNGV. Germline trimming cut 6 bases from V and 10 bases from J; bases unmatched to any gene: 10. The CDR3 spans 14 residues. This CDR3 is CASSPDRGESKLFF. The DNA for the CDR3 is TGTGCCAGCAGTCCCGACAGGGGCGAGTCAAAACTGTTTTTT.

In DNA form, the CDR3 reads TGTGCCATCAGTGCCGCCGGGTCGGGAAAAACTGAAGCTTTCTTT. Translated: CAISAAGSGKTEAFF. V gene TRBV10-3 combines with J gene TRBJ1-1; no firm D call. Germline CDR1 and CDR2: ENHRY and SYGVKD. The CDR3 is 15 amino acids. The germline V and J ends were trimmed by 4 bases and 5 bases, with 17 bases remaining between them.

The chain has TRBV5-1 and TRBJ2-5, with 7 bases lining up with TRBD2. CDR3 length: 15 amino acids. The germline CDR1 and CDR2 sequences are SGHRS and YFSETQ. V lost 1 base, J lost 2 bases, and 5 bases stayed unmatched. CDR3: CASSLRGEFQETQYF. DNA of the CDR3: TGCGCCAGCAGCTTGCGGGGGGAATTTCAAGAGACCCAGTACTTC.

The rearrangement joins TRBV28 to TRBJ1-4, with 12 bases that match TRBD1. The CDR3 contains 15 residues. CDR1 and CDR2 from the germline V gene are MDHEN and SYDVKM. Trimming cost V 5 bases and J 8 bases; bases outside gene matches: 6. CDR3 DNA sequence: TGTGCCAGCAGTCTGGGGGACAGGGGGCGGGAAAAACTGTTTTTT. Its translation is CASSLGDRGREKLFF.

The chain uses TRBV5-5 and TRBJ1-1; D call uncertain. The CDR3 is 16 residues long. The V and J ends lost 4 bases and 0 bases respectively, with 16 bases between them. Germline CDR1 and CDR2: SGHKS and YYEKEE (reference sequence). This CDR3 reads CASSLHPAGLNTEAFF. In DNA, the CDR3 is TGTGCCAGCAGCCTACACCCGGCGGGGTTGAACACTGAAGCTTTCTTT.

In its sample, this clone was seen once. The gene calls are TRBV19 and TRBJ1-1, with D unclear. This CDR3 comprises 12 residues. The V end lost 9 bases, the J end lost 6 bases, and 14 bases lay between the germline ends. In germline, CDR1 is LNHDA, CDR2 SQIVND (reference sequence). CDR3 loop: CASRTRLAEAFF. As DNA, the CDR3 is TGTGCCAGCCGAACCAGGTTGGCTGAAGCTTTCTTT.

This chain connects TRBV30 to TRBJ2-7; 7 positions agree with TRBD2. CDR3 length equals 13 residues. V was clipped by 4 bases and J by 0 bases; unmatched bases: 3. Germline V gives CDR1 GTSNPN, CDR2 SVGIG (reference sequence). The CDR3 reads CAWKAGSSYEQYF. The CDR3, as DNA: TGTGCCTGGAAAGCGGGGAGCTCCTACGAGCAGTACTTC.

The V gene is TRBV5-1, the J gene TRBJ1-2; 10 bases fit TRBD1. J gave up 4 bases and V 3 bases, and 12 bases lay outside the gene matches. In germline, CDR1 is SGHRS, CDR2 YFSETQ. The CDR3 sequence is 17 residues long. The CDR3 nucleotides are TGCGCCAGCAGCTCTTTCCCGGGACAGGGGACGATCTATGGCTACACCTTC. Protein product: CASSSFPGQGTIYGYTF.

The V and J genes are TRBV7-8 and TRBJ2-3, with D tentatively TRBD2 (6 bases). This CDR3 region has 16 residues. Looked up from germline, CDR1 is SGHVS and CDR2 is FQNEAQ. V lost 2 bases and J 8 bases, leaving 20 bases between the germline ends. CDR3 protein: CASSLYGGWGAGTQYF. CDR3 bases: TGTGCCAGCAGCTTATATGGGGGGTGGGGCGCGGGTACGCAGTATTTT.

This chain uses TRBV29-1 with TRBJ2-2, with 7 bases aligning to TRBD2. CDR1 and CDR2 from the germline V gene are SQVTM and ANQGSEA. Trimming removed 4 bases from V and 3 bases from J; junction bases left unmatched: 8. The CDR3 loop spans 15 amino acids. CDR3 sequence reads: CSVGGGSTDTGELFF. CDR3 nucleotides: TGCAGCGTTGGGGGCGGGAGTACGGACACCGGGGAGCTGTTTTTT.

The rearrangement joins TRBV14 to TRBJ2-1; 10 bases map to TRBD2. The CDR3 is 19 residues long. Looked up from germline, CDR1 is SGHDN and CDR2 is FVKESK. V lost 4 bases and J lost 0; bases outside the gene matches: 12. Written as DNA, the CDR3 is TGTGCCAGCAGCCCGGCGGGGACTAGCGTCCTGAGCTCCTACAATGAGCAGTTCTTC. Translation: CASSPAGTSVLSSYNEQFF.

The V and J genes are TRBV6-5 and TRBJ1-2; TRBD1 aligns across 9 bases. The CDR3 is made up of 14 amino acids. Trimming took 6 bases from V and 8 from J; bases not matched to a gene: 10. CDR1 is MNHEY and CDR2 is SVGAGI in the germline V gene. The CDR3 DNA follows: TGTGCCAGCAGGTCGAACAGGGGGCTGCGGGGCTACACCTTC. Amino acid sequence: CASRSNRGLRGYTF.

The chain couples TRBV5-8 to TRBJ2-7; D not certain. V lost 0 bases and J lost 2, with 6 bases in between. The germline V gene encodes CDR1 SGHTS and CDR2 YDEGEE. The CDR3 has 13 residues. In DNA form, the CDR3 reads TGTGCCAGCAGCTTGGGTTCCACCTACGAGCAGTACGTC. This encodes CASSLGSTYEQYV.

The chain carries TRBV28 and TRBJ2-1, with 9 bases that match TRBD2. Trimming cost V 7 bases and J 8 bases; bases outside gene matches: 12. This CDR3 has 15 residues. Germline V gene sequence: CDR1 MDHEN, CDR2 SYDVKM. The CDR3: CASTTLTSGGDEQFF. The CDR3 DNA reads TGTGCCAGCACCACCTTGACTAGCGGCGGCGATGAGCAGTTCTTC.